This entry is about one T cell receptor (beta chain). Its cognate antigen is unknown. The data were obtained in a study of relationships among human T cell subsets. Study-wide findings and caveats: Th1, Th2 and regulatory T cells shared many CDR3 sequences. No significant subset differences appeared in V, D, J use, CDR3 length or N-additions. Over 55% of CD8+ cytotoxic sequences came from clones with over 100 reads.

Anti-CD45RA microbeads isolated naive and transitional T cells from pooled CD4+ and CD8+ cells. Magnetic beads coated with subset-specific antibodies isolated the T cell subsets. Semiquantitative ARM-PCR amplified T cell receptor alpha and beta CDR3 regions from mRNA. ARM-PCR used tagged nested gene-specific primers, then communal superprimers for exponential amplification. One entry per CDR3 protein results from TCRdb running MiXCR on the multiplex PCR reads. In the table there are 6,700 or so distinct CDR3 sequences, 55% to 75% of which are singletons. The CDR3 is 15 residues long. V lost 3 bases and J lost 6, with 19 bases in between. Germline assignment: CDR1 DFQATT and CDR2 SNEGSKA (reference sequence).

The rearrangement links TRBV20-1 to TRBJ2-3; D possibly corresponds to TRBD2 (6 bases). Sequencing was carried out using naive and transitional (CD45RA+) T cells sorted from blood. The TCR sequence derives from a man aged 35-49 years in good health. In DNA, the CDR3 is TGCAGTGCTAGGCCACCGGGAGCCCGCGTCGATACGCAGTATTTT. As protein: CSARPPGARVDTQYF.